A selection of T cell receptor beta chains follows, all from one sample in a study of a mutant IDH1 vaccine in newly diagnosed glioma. Profiled with immunoSEQ multiplex PCR; TCRdb holds only in-frame clones, not every one. Counted here are tens of thousands of clones, less than 85% occurring once; the ten biggest clones make up less than 5.5%. The antigens these receptors bind are not known. Sequencing used PBMCs, obtained from a glioma patient whose treatment included an IDH1 peptide vaccine. These receptors originate from a woman aged 40 to 55 with glioma. Some clones in this sample may be carry-over from other donors' samples. The CDR3 runs from the conserved cysteine through the conserved F or W. D genes are given only for firm matches. Where a row states a size, it is once, few, many or the class of an expanded clone; other rows omit it.

d_call	v_call	clone_size	j_call	cdr3_nt	cdr3_aa
-	TRBV5-6	-	TRBJ1-5	TGTGCCAGCAGCCGAAAGGGGTTTTGGGGCAATCAGCCCCAGCATTTT	CASSRKGFWGNQPQHF
-	TRBV6-6	-	TRBJ2-4	TGTGCCAGCAAGGATGCCCCAGACCTCGACATTCAGTACTTC	CASKDAPDLDIQYF
-	TRBV30	few	TRBJ1-1	TGTGCCTGGAGGCCTAAGGACATAGAGAACACTGAAGCTTTCTTT	CAWRPKDIENTEAFF
-	TRBV30	-	TRBJ1-3	TGTGCCTGGAGGGATACAGGCGTCTGGGACACCATATATTTT	CAWRDTGVWDTIYF
TRBD1	TRBV19	-	TRBJ1-5	TGTGCCAGTAGTGTACAGGGGGCTAGCAATCAGCCCCAGCATTTT	CASSVQGASNQPQHF
TRBD1	TRBV25-1	-	TRBJ2-7	TGTGCCAGCAGTGAGCCGACAGGGGACACTGACGAGCAGTACTTC	CASSEPTGDTDEQYF
TRBD2	TRBV6-5	-	TRBJ2-7	TGTGCCAGCAGTGAACGGGGGGACGAGCAGTACTTC	CASSERGDEQYF
-	TRBV10-3	few	TRBJ2-2	TGTGCCACCTGGGACGGAGCGAACACCGGGGAGCTGTTTTTT	CATWDGANTGELFF
TRBD1	TRBV11-2	-	TRBJ1-1	TGTGCCAGCAGCACTTATCGCGGACAGGGGGCTGAAGCTTTCTTT	CASSTYRGQGAEAFF
-	TRBV2	-	TRBJ2-2	TGTGCCAGCAAGCGGGACACCTCAACCGGGGAGCTGTTTTTT	CASKRDTSTGELFF
-	TRBV7-9	-	TRBJ1-1	TGTGCCAGCAGCTTAAGGGAAGCGAACACTGAAGCTTTCTTT	CASSLREANTEAFF
TRBD1	TRBV2	-	TRBJ2-7	TGTGCCAGCAGTGAGACAGGGGTCTCCTACGAGCAGTACTTC	CASSETGVSYEQYF
-	TRBV10-3	once	TRBJ1-2	TGTGCCATCAGTAACCCAGGAGCTGCTAACTATGGCTACACCTTC	CAISNPGAANYGYTF
-	TRBV19	-	TRBJ1-1	TGTGCCAGTAACCAGGGAAACACTGAAGCTTTCTTT	CASNQGNTEAFF
TRBD1	TRBV6-1	-	TRBJ1-1	TGTGCCAGCAGCTCGACAGGGGCAGGGAACACTGAAGCTTTCTTT	CASSSTGAGNTEAFF
-	TRBV25-1	once	TRBJ2-2	TGTGCCAGTACAATCGCCGGGGAGCTGTTTTTT	CASTIAGELFF
-	TRBV9	-	TRBJ1-6	TGTGCCAGCAGCATCACCAGGGGCCGCGACTCACCCCTCCACTTT	CASSITRGRDSPLHF
-	TRBV7-9	-	TRBJ1-1	TGTGCCAGCAGCCTAATGGGGGTGGTTGAAGCTTTCTTT	CASSLMGVVEAFF
-	TRBV30	-	TRBJ1-5	TGTGCCTGGAGTGTTGGGTATAGCAATCAGCCCCAGCATTTT	CAWSVGYSNQPQHF
TRBD2	TRBV5-1	-	TRBJ2-1	TGCGCCAGCAGCTTGGACCCCCTAGCGGGTGGGTACAATGAGCAGTTCTTC	CASSLDPLAGGYNEQFF
-	TRBV19	-	TRBJ2-5	TGTGCCACCCGTAGGGGAATGACTCAAGAGACCCAGTACTTC	CATRRGMTQETQYF
-	TRBV5-1	-	TRBJ1-4	TGCGCCAGCAGCTTGGCCATCGGCCAAAATGAAAAACTGTTTTTT	CASSLAIGQNEKLFF
-	TRBV14	-	TRBJ1-3	TGTGCCAGCAGCCAAATCGGCCAGAGCTCTGGAAACACCATATATTTT	CASSQIGQSSGNTIYF
TRBD1	TRBV6-5	-	TRBJ1-4	TGTGCCAGCACCGATTATTGGACAGGGGGCGAAAAACTGTTTTTT	CASTDYWTGGEKLFF
-	TRBV19	-	TRBJ2-7	TGTGCCAGCGCCTTGGGGGCCGCTGGCTACGAGCAGTACTTC	CASALGAAGYEQYF
-	TRBV19	-	TRBJ2-2	TGTGCCAGTAGCTGGGGCCTTAACACCGGGGAGCTGTTTTTT	CASSWGLNTGELFF
-	TRBV18	few	TRBJ1-2	TGTGCCAGCTCACCTACGACAGGTCAGGGGCCCTATGGCTACACCTTC	CASSPTTGQGPYGYTF